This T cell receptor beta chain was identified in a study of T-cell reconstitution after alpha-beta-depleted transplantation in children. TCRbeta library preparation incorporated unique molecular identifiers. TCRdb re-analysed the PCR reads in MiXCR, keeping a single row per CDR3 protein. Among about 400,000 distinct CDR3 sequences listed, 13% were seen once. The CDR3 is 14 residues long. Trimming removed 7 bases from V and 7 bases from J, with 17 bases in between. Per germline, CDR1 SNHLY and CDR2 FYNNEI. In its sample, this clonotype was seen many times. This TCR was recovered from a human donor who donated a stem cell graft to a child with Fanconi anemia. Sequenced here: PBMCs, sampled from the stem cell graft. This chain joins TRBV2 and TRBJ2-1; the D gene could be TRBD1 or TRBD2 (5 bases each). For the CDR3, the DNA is TGTGCCAGCAAAGAGACGGGGCAGGGAAATGAGCAGTTCTTC. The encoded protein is CASKETGQGNEQFF.